This T cell receptor beta chain was found in a study of cytomegalovirus exposure and HLA in healthy donors. The study ran its PCR with 60 Vbeta and 13 Jbeta primers. Sequenced by immunoSEQ multiplex PCR; TCRdb stores in-frame clones only, minus some. The sample records over 50,000 clones, about four fifths being singletons. V lost 2 bases and J 4 bases, leaving 12 bases between the germline ends. The germline V gene encodes CDR1 MGHDK and CDR2 SYGVNS. The CDR3 totals 15 residues. The specimen sequenced was PBMCs. This receptor was obtained from a man aged 35 to 55 in good health and CMV-seronegative. The rearrangement joins TRBV25-1 to TRBJ1-5, with TRBD1 as a possible D gene (5 bases). This CDR3 reads CASSEGGTLNQPQHF. Here the CDR3 DNA reads TGTGCCAGCAGTGAAGGGGGGACCCTAAATCAGCCCCAGCATTTT.